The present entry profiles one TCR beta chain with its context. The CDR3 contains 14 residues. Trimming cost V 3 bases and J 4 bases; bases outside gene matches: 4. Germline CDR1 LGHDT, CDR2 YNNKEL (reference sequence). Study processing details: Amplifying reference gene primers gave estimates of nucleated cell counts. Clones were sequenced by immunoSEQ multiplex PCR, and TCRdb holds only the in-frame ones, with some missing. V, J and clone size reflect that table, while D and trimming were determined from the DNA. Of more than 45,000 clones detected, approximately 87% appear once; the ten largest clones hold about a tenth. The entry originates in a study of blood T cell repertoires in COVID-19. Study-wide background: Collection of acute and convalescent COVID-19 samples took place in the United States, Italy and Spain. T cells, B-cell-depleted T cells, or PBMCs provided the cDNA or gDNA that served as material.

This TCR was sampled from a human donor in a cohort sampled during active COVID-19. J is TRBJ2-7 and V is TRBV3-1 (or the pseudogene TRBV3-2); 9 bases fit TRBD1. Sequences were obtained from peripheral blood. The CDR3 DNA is TGTGCCAGCAGCCAGGGGACAGGGATTTACGAGCAGTACTTC. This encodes CASSQGTGIYEQYF.